This TCR beta chain was sequenced in a study of human T cells and chemical hapten exposure. As for the study in general: Minor pooled library volume differences mainly drove per-sample TCR yield variation.

Germline CDR1 is SGHTA and CDR2 is FQGNSA. V gave up 5 bases and J gave up 4 bases; unmatched junction bases: 7. The CDR3 loop spans 14 amino acids. Details on this clonotype: Its antigen is still unknown.

Study-wide results and limits: No change in TCRs above 1 in 1000 frequency was produced by DPC sensitization.

Blood, whole and unfractionated, served as the source for total RNA extraction. The library tagged each cDNA molecule with unique molecular identifiers. Original handling: Sample TCR counts, which ranged from roughly 20,000 to 750,000, had a median of approximately 96,000. TCRdb processed the 5' RACE reads anew with MiXCR; each CDR3 protein has one entry. V and J calls and clone size were set by TCRdb, not the authors. The sample lists roughly 81,000 distinct CDR3 sequences; roughly 15% were seen once. The clonotype was recovered from a female donor in good health. The chain employs TRBV7-2 and TRBJ1-2; 7 nucleotides match TRBD1. CDR3 in amino acids: CASSPGTVLYGYTF. In DNA form, the CDR3 reads TGTGCCAGCAGCCCGGGGACAGTCCTCTATGGCTACACCTTC.